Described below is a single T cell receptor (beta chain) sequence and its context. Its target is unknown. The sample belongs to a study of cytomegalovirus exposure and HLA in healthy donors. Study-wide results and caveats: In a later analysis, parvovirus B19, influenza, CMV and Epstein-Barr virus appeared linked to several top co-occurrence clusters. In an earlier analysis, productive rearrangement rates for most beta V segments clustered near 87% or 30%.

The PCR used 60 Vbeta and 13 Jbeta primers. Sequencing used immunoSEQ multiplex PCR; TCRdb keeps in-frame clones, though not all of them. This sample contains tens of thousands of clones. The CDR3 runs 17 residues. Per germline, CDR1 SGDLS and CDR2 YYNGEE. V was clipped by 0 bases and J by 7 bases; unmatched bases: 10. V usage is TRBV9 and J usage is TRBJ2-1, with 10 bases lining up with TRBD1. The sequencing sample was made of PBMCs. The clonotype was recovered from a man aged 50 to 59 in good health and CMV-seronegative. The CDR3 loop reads CASSVVPRQGAGNEQFF. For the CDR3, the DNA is TGTGCCAGCAGCGTAGTTCCCCGACAGGGGGCAGGAAATGAGCAGTTCTTC.